This T cell receptor beta chain was captured by sequencing in a study of shared clonotypes between healthy human individuals. Study-level points and caveats: Having only a few donors restricted how much genetic and exposure-history diversity was captured.

As concerns this clone: Its antigen is not identified.

The germline V and J ends were trimmed by 4 bases and 5 bases, with 12 bases remaining between them. This CDR3 region has 14 residues. CDR1 and CDR2 (germline): WSHSY, SAAADI. Several immunoSEQ 96-well plates shared each subset's DNA, each plate a replicate. Ten immunoSEQ deep assay plates were used to sequence the DNA of unsorted PBMCs. Only in-frame clones appear in the TCRdb table, and some are missing; sequencing was by immunoSEQ multiplex PCR. The sample holds 450,000 to 500,000 clones, around 79% seen once. The V gene is TRBV10-2, the J gene TRBJ2-1; TRBD1 might be the D (5 bases). Sequencing was done on a sample of PBMCs. This receptor was obtained from a woman aged 40 to 50 in good health. Some clones in this sample may be carry-over from other donors' samples. In DNA form, the CDR3 reads TGCGCCAGCAGTGGTCTCTGGACAAACAATGAGCAGTTCTTC. Amino acids: CASSGLWTNNEQFF.